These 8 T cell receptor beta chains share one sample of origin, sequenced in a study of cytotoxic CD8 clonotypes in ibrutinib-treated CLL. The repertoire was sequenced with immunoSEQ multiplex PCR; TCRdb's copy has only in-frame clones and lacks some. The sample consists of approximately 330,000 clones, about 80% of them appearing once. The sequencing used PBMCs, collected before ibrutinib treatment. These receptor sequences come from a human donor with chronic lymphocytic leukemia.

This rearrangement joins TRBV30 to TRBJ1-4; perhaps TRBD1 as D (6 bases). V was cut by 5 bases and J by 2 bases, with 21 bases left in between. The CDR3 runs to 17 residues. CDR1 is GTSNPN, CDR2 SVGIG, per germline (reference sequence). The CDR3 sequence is CAWAGALGHATNEKLFF. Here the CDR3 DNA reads TGTGCCTGGGCGGGGGCGCTAGGGCATGCCACTAATGAAAAACTGTTTTTT. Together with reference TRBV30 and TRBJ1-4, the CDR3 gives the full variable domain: SQTIHQWPATLVQPVGSPLSLECTVEGTSNPNLYWYRQAAGRGLQLLFYSVGIGQISSEVPQNLSASRPQDRQFILSSKKLLLSDSGFYLCAWAGALGHATNEKLFFGSGTQLSVL.

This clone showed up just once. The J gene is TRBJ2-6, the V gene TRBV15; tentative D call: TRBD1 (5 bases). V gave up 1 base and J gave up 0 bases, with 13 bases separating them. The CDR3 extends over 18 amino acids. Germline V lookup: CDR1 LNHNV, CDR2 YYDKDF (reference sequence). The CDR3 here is CATSRGPTVSSGANVLTF. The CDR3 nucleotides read TGTGCCACCAGCAGAGGACCGACAGTAAGCTCTGGGGCCAACGTCCTGACTTTC. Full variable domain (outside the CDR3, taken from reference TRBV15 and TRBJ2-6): DAMVIQNPRYQVTQFGKPVTLSCSQTLNHNVMYWYQQKSSQAPKLLFHYYDKDFNNEADTPDNFQSRRPNTSFCFLDIRSPGLGDTAMYLCATSRGPTVSSGANVLTFGAGSRLTVL.

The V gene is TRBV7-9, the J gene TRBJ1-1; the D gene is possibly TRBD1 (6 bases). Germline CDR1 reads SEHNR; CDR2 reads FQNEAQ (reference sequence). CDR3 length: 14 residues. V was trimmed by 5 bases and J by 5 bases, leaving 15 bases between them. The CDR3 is CASSPIGGPTEAFF. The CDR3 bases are TGTGCCAGCAGCCCGATAGGGGGGCCGACTGAAGCTTTCTTT.

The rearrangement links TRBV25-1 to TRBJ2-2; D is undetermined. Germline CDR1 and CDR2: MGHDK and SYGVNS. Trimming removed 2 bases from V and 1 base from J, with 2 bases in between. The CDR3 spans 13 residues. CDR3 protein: CASSEENTGELFF. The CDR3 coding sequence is TGTGCCAGCAGTGAAGAGAACACCGGGGAGCTGTTTTTT.

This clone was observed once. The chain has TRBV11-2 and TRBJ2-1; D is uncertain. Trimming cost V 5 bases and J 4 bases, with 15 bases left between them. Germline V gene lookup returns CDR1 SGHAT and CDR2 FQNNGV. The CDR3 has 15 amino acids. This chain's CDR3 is CASSQQRATYNEQFF. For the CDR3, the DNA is TGTGCCAGCAGCCAACAACGGGCAACTTACAATGAGCAGTTCTTC.

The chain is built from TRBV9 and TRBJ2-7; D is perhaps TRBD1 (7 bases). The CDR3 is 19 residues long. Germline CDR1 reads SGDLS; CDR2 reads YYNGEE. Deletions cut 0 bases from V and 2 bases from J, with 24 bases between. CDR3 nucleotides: TGTGCCAGCAGCGTAGCAGGTATTGGAGGGACAGCAAGCACCTACGAGCAGTACTTC. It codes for CASSVAGIGGTASTYEQYF.

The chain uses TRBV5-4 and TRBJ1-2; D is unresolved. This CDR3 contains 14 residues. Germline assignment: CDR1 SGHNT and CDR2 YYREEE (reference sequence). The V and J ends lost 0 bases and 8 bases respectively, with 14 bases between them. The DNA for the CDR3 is TGTGCCAGCAGCTTGGTGGCCGCGGTCCACGGCTACACCTTC. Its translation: CASSLVAAVHGYTF.

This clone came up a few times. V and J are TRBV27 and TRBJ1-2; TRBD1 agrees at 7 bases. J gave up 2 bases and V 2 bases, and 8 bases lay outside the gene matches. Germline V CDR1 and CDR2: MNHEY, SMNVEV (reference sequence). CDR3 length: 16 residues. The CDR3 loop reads CASSLAPGQTNYGYTF. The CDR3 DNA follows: TGTGCCAGCAGTTTAGCACCGGGACAGACAAACTATGGCTACACCTTC.